The 31 T cell receptor beta chains listed next were all sequenced from one sample in a study of blood T cells in healthy people across ages. It was with a sample-barcoded 5' primer and a J-beta primer mix that a second PCR of roughly 7 to 12 cycles was run. TCRdb reanalysed the 5' RACE reads using MiXCR and keeps one entry per CDR3 protein. Altogether around 280,000 distinct CDR3 sequences are present, 27% being singletons, with the ten largest covering 25% to 35%. The material sequenced was blood. These receptors were taken from a woman aged 70 to 79 in good health.

In this sample, this clonotype turned up a few times. V is TRBV6-5 and J is TRBJ2-3, with D possibly being TRBD2 (5 bases). The CDR3 length is 16 residues. Germline V lookup: CDR1 MNHEY, CDR2 SVGAGI. The V gene lost 6 bases and the J gene lost 1 base, with 17 bases spanning the gap. The CDR3 DNA sequence: TGTGCCAGCAGCTCCGGACTCATCCCCCGCACAGATACGCAGTATTTT. Protein: CASSSGLIPRTDTQYF.

This clonotype was observed a handful of times. The V gene is TRBV14, the J gene TRBJ2-7; D is possibly TRBD1 or TRBD2 (5 bases each). CDR1 and CDR2 from the germline V gene are SGHDN and FVKESK. The CDR3 covers 16 residues. V gave up 1 base and J gave up 4 bases, with 17 bases separating them. The CDR3 spells CASSQGRTNWGYEQYF. For the CDR3, the DNA is TGTGCCAGCAGCCAAGGGAGGACCAACTGGGGGTACGAGCAGTACTTC. The whole variable domain, remainder taken from reference TRBV14 and TRBJ2-7, is EAGVTQFPSHSVIEKGQTVTLRCDPISGHDNLYWYRRVMGKEIKFLLHFVKESKQDESGMPNNRFLAERTGGTYSTLKVQPAELEDSGVYFCASSQGRTNWGYEQYFGPGTRLTVT.

This clonotype was recorded once. The rearrangement joins TRBV10-3 to TRBJ1-4; 8 bases agree with TRBD1. After removal of 4 bases from V and 8 bases from J, the junction contained 6 bases not matched to a gene. The CDR3 consists of 14 residues. Germline CDR1 ENHRY, CDR2 SYGVKD. This CDR3 reads CAISALTGEEKLFF. CDR3 DNA sequence: TGTGCCATCAGTGCCTTGACAGGGGAAGAAAAACTGTTTTTT.

The rearrangement joins TRBV6-1 to TRBJ1-2; D unclear. The CDR3 runs 15 residues. V was shortened by 3 bases and J by 2 bases, with 13 bases between the two germline ends. In germline, CDR1 is MNHNS, CDR2 SASEGT. The CDR3 loop reads CASSDWRSANYGYTF. In nucleotides, the CDR3 is TGTGCCAGCAGTGATTGGAGGAGCGCCAACTATGGCTACACCTTC.

This sequence joins TRBV7-9 and TRBJ2-5; D unresolved. CDR1 is SEHNR, CDR2 FQNEAQ, per germline (reference sequence). CDR3 length: 15 residues. V shed 3 bases and J shed 3 bases, with 14 bases lying between them. The CDR3 loop is CASSFAPVREETQYF. Here the CDR3 DNA reads TGTGCCAGCAGCTTCGCGCCGGTTAGGGAAGAGACCCAGTACTTC.

J is TRBJ2-5 and V is TRBV7-9; 9 positions agree with TRBD2. V dropped 5 bases and J dropped 3; count of bases not matched to a gene: 10. Germline values: CDR1 SEHNR, CDR2 FQNEAQ (reference sequence). This CDR3 has 16 amino acids. The CDR3 spells CASSAQLAGAKETQYF. The CDR3, as DNA: TGTGCCAGCAGCGCCCAGTTAGCGGGAGCTAAAGAGACCCAGTACTTC.

This chain connects TRBV27 to TRBJ2-3; D is unresolved. From germline, CDR1 is MNHEY and CDR2 SMNVEV (reference sequence). The CDR3 sequence is 17 residues long. V was clipped by 4 bases and J by 1 base, with 18 bases between them. CDR3 loop: CASSSRPGHPGTDTQYF. In DNA form, the CDR3 reads TGTGCCAGCAGTTCACGCCCGGGTCACCCGGGCACAGATACGCAGTATTTT.

This chain joins TRBV3-1 and TRBJ2-3; D is unclear. Germline CDR1 is LGHDT and CDR2 is YNNKEL (reference sequence). The germline V and J ends were trimmed by 0 bases and 10 bases, with 8 bases remaining between them. The CDR3 consists of 12 residues. DNA of the CDR3: TGTGCCAGCAGCCAAGAGGCGGTATCGCAGTATTTT. It is translated as CASSQEAVSQYF.

The rearrangement links TRBV25-1 to TRBJ2-5; D is possibly TRBD1 (6 bases). V was shortened by 6 bases and J by 2 bases, with 7 bases between the two germline ends. The CDR3 totals 12 residues. Germline loops: CDR1 MGHDK, CDR2 SYGVNS. The CDR3 is CASRGHQETQYF. For the CDR3, the DNA is TGTGCCAGCAGGGGACATCAAGAGACCCAGTACTTC.

The chain is built from TRBV27 and TRBJ1-2, with a possible D match to TRBD1 (5 bases). The CDR3 is 14 amino acids. Per the germline V gene, CDR1 is MNHEY and CDR2 is SMNVEV (reference sequence). V lost 5 bases to trimming and J lost 5 bases, with 15 bases between them. The DNA for the CDR3 is TGTGCCAGCAGTACTACACGGCAGGGTTATGGCTACACCTTC. Its protein is CASSTTRQGYGYTF.

This chain connects TRBV15 to TRBJ2-3; the D gene is possibly TRBD1 (5 bases). V shed 4 bases and J shed 4 bases, with 15 bases lying between them. CDR3 length equals 15 residues. The germline CDR1 and CDR2 sequences are LNHNV and YYDKDF (reference sequence). The chain's CDR3 is CATSTTRQGSDTQYF. The CDR3 bases are TGTGCCACCAGCACAACACGGCAGGGTTCAGATACGCAGTATTTT.

This clonotype came up a few times. The V and J genes are TRBV12-3 or TRBV12-4 and TRBJ1-6, with 10 bases fitting TRBD1. The CDR3 totals 14 residues. Losses at the gene ends were 6 bases for V and 8 bases for J; bases not matched to a gene: 4. The CDR3 DNA reads as TGTGCCAGCAGCCCCGGGACAGGGGATTCACCCCTCCACTTT. Encoded protein: CASSPGTGDSPLHF.

This clonotype was counted between two and nine times. J is TRBJ2-7 and V is TRBV20-1, with 7 nucleotides matching TRBD1. The V segment lost 8 bases and the J segment 4 bases; nucleotides outside the gene matches: 8. The CDR3 spans 12 residues. Per the germline V gene, CDR1 is DFQATT and CDR2 is SNEGSKA (reference sequence). The CDR3 DNA follows: TGCAGTACCGTTCCACAGGGGTACGAGCAGTACTTC. Amino acid sequence: CSTVPQGYEQYF.

V usage is TRBV7-3 and J usage is TRBJ2-5; no reliable D call. The germline V gene encodes CDR1 SGHTA and CDR2 FQGTGA. The V and J ends lost 2 bases and 4 bases respectively, with 11 bases between them. There are 14 residues in the CDR3. DNA for the CDR3: TGTGCCAGCAGCTTAGACGGGTCCATAGAGACCCAGTACTTC. Translated, it gives CASSLDGSIETQYF.

This clonotype turned up a few times. V gene TRBV9 combines with J gene TRBJ2-6; D possibly corresponds to TRBD2 (6 bases). Deletions cut 3 bases from V and 8 bases from J, with 24 bases between. Germline assignment: CDR1 SGDLS and CDR2 YYNGEE. This CDR3 contains 18 residues. The CDR3 DNA reads as TGTGCCAGCAGCGGCGGACTAAAAGGGAATTCCGGGACCAACGTCCTGACTTTC. As protein: CASSGGLKGNSGTNVLTF.

This clonotype was counted a few times. This chain uses TRBV29-1 with TRBJ2-1, with D possibly matching TRBD2 (5 bases). CDR3 length: 14 amino acids. From germline, CDR1 is SQVTM and CDR2 ANQGSEA. V shed 3 bases and J shed 0 bases, with 9 bases lying between them. In DNA form, the CDR3 reads TGCAGCGTTGATTCGGGGAGCTCCTACAATGAGCAGTTCTTC. Translated, it gives CSVDSGSSYNEQFF.

This clonotype has a handful of counts. The rearrangement uses TRBV2 and TRBJ2-5, with 9 nucleotides matching TRBD2. CDR3 length equals 16 residues. The trim removed 8 bases at V and 5 bases at J, leaving 15 bases unmatched. CDR1 and CDR2 (germline): SNHLY, FYNNEI. This CDR3 reads CASLVDAGGGSETQYF. The CDR3 coding sequence is TGTGCCAGCCTCGTCGATGCGGGAGGGGGTAGTGAGACCCAGTACTTC.

This clonotype was picked up a small number of times. The V gene is TRBV4-1, the J gene TRBJ2-1, with TRBD1 matching 8 bases. Germline CDR1 reads MGHRA; CDR2 reads YSYEKL. J was trimmed by 8 bases and V by 1 base; bases with no gene match: 10. This CDR3 region has 16 residues. As DNA, the CDR3 is TGCGCCAGCAGCCAAGGAGAGGGCAGGGGGCGCCATGAGCAGTTCTTC. It codes for CASSQGEGRGRHEQFF.

The chain links TRBV7-2 to TRBJ2-5; the D is unclear. The germline V gene has CDR1 SGHTA and CDR2 FQGNSA. The CDR3 sequence is 15 residues long. The germline V and J ends were trimmed by 3 bases and 5 bases, with 16 bases remaining between them. The CDR3 DNA reads TGTGCCAGCAGCTTTACCCTGTGGGCCTGGGAGACCCAGTACTTC. This encodes CASSFTLWAWETQYF. Drawing the rest from reference TRBV7-2 and TRBJ2-5, the complete variable domain is GAGVSQSPSNKVTEKGKDVELRCDPISGHTALYWYRQSLGQGLEFLIYFQGNSAPDKSGLPSDRFSAERTGGSVSTLTIQRTQQEDSAVYLCASSFTLWAWETQYFGPGTRLLVL.

This clonotype was seen more than once but under ten times. The chain is built from TRBV6-5 and TRBJ2-1; D is undetermined. The V end lost 3 bases, the J end lost 2 bases, and 17 bases lay between the germline ends. Germline CDR1 and CDR2: MNHEY and SVGAGI. The CDR3 is 17 amino acids. The CDR3, as DNA: TGTGCCAGCAGTTATCGAGTCGGGCCCAAGACCTACAATGAGCAGTTCTTC. It encodes CASSYRVGPKTYNEQFF.

This chain uses TRBV28 with TRBJ1-6; D unclear. Looked up from germline, CDR1 is MDHEN and CDR2 is SYDVKM. V lost 3 bases, J lost 6 bases, and 12 bases lay in between. CDR3 size: 15 residues. The DNA for the CDR3 is TGTGCCAGCAGTTTTCCGGGAATTGGTAATTCACCCCTCCACTTT. Encoded protein: CASSFPGIGNSPLHF.

This clonotype turned up a few times. The CDR3 DNA sequence: TGCGCCAGCAGCCCTCGGACGGAAACCTACAATGAGCAGTTCTTC. Translated, it gives CASSPRTETYNEQFF. This sequence joins TRBV4-1 and TRBJ2-1, with D unclear. The germline V gene has CDR1 MGHRA and CDR2 YSYEKL. The V end lost 4 bases, the J end lost 2 bases, and 12 bases lay between the germline ends. The length of the CDR3 is 15 residues.

This CDR3 reads CSVRVEGGETQYF. The CDR3, as DNA: TGCAGCGTTCGCGTAGAGGGGGGAGAGACCCAGTACTTC. The J gene is TRBJ2-5, the V gene TRBV29-1, with D tentatively TRBD1 or TRBD2 (6 bases each). The V gene lost 5 bases and the J gene lost 4 bases, with 14 bases spanning the gap. Germline assignment: CDR1 SQVTM and CDR2 ANQGSEA. The CDR3 runs 13 residues.

V usage is TRBV2 and J usage is TRBJ2-3; no firm D call. The CDR3 loop spans 12 amino acids. V lost 1 base, J lost 11 bases, and 10 bases lay in between. CDR1 SNHLY and CDR2 FYNNEI come from the germline V gene. CDR3 coding DNA: TGTGCCAGCAGTGAAGGCGGTCGAATGCAGTATTTT. This gives the protein CASSEGGRMQYF. Supplemented by reference TRBV2 and TRBJ2-3, the full variable domain reads EPEVTQTPSHQVTQMGQEVILRCVPISNHLYFYWYRQILGQKVEFLVSFYNNEISEKSEIFDDQFSVERPDGSNFTLKIRSTKLEDSAMYFCASSEGGRMQYFGPGTRLTVL.

The chain carries TRBV7-2 and TRBJ2-7; the D is unclear. This CDR3 has 13 residues. Germline V lookup: CDR1 SGHTA, CDR2 FQGNSA. Trimming took off 1 base at V and 3 bases at J, with 7 bases between the two ends. The CDR3 reads CASSLVDLYEQYF. CDR3 coding DNA: TGTGCCAGCAGCTTAGTAGATCTCTACGAGCAGTACTTC.

This chain uses TRBV12-3 or TRBV12-4 with TRBJ2-1; D is undetermined. There are 14 residues in the CDR3. V was clipped by 7 bases and J by 0 bases, with 10 bases between them. The CDR3 region has the DNA TGTGCCAGCACCCGGAAAAGCTCCTACAATGAGCAGTTCTTC. Translated: CASTRKSSYNEQFF.

This clonotype was recorded many times. The chain is built from TRBV4-1 and TRBJ1-1; 11 nucleotides match TRBD1. The CDR3 is made up of 15 amino acids. CDR1 is MGHRA and CDR2 is YSYEKL in the germline V gene. The junction had 7 bases not matched to a gene; V was cut back by 4 bases and J by 6 bases. The chain's CDR3 is CASSPPRTGGAEAFF. CDR3 coding DNA: TGCGCCAGCAGCCCACCCCGGACAGGGGGCGCTGAAGCTTTCTTT.

In its sample, this clonotype was seen a few times. This chain connects TRBV18 to TRBJ1-5; D is unclear. Trimming removed 3 bases at V and 6 bases at J, with 9 bases between. Germline V lookup: CDR1 KGHSH, CDR2 LQKENI. The CDR3 length is 13 residues. This CDR3 is CASSPGEGQPQHF. The DNA for the CDR3 is TGTGCCAGCTCACCCGGGGAAGGTCAGCCCCAGCATTTT.

The gene calls are TRBV7-9 and TRBJ2-1; D may be TRBD2 (6 bases). This CDR3 region has 14 residues. Trimming stripped 1 base from V and 8 bases from J, with 12 bases between. CDR1 SEHNR and CDR2 FQNEAQ come from the germline V gene (reference sequence). Here the CDR3 reads CASSLEGRNDEQFF. CDR3 in DNA: TGTGCCAGCAGCTTAGAGGGGAGGAACGATGAGCAGTTCTTC.

The chain couples TRBV7-9 to TRBJ1-2; TRBD1 agrees at 7 bases. CDR3 length: 14 residues. The junction had 5 bases not matched to a gene; V was cut back by 5 bases and J by 2 bases. Germline V CDR1 and CDR2: SEHNR, FQNEAQ (reference sequence). CDR3 protein: CASSTDRVNYGYTF. The CDR3, as DNA: TGTGCCAGCAGCACAGACAGGGTGAACTATGGCTACACCTTC.

This clonotype was seen only a few times. V gene TRBV12-5 combines with J gene TRBJ1-3, with D unclear. V dropped 5 bases and J dropped 0 bases, with 8 bases sitting between them. This CDR3 has 14 amino acids. Germline V gene lookup returns CDR1 LGHNT and CDR2 FRNRAP. The CDR3 DNA sequence: TGTGCTAGTGGTCGGTCCGGCTCTGGAAACACCATATATTTT. Translation gives CASGRSGSGNTIYF.